Each of the 13 T cell receptor beta chains below was sequenced from the same sample in a study of blood T cell repertoires in COVID-19. The method was immunoSEQ multiplex PCR; TCRdb's version includes in-frame clones alone and lacks a portion of them. The data contain 65,000 to 90,000 clones, roughly 87% of them seen just once; the ten biggest clones take up about 10%. The sample taken for sequencing was peripheral blood. The receptors were sampled from a man older than 75 with acute or convalescent COVID-19.

This chain links TRBV30 with TRBJ1-1; D is uncertain. This CDR3 spans 12 amino acids. Germline V CDR1 and CDR2: GTSNPN, SVGIG (reference sequence). Trimming stripped 0 bases from V and 7 bases from J, with 9 bases between. CDR3 loop: CAWSVHRSEAFF. The CDR3 DNA is TGTGCCTGGAGTGTACACCGAAGTGAAGCTTTCTTT. The whole variable domain, filled in from reference TRBV30 and TRBJ1-1, reads SQTIHQWPATLVQPVGSPLSLECTVEGTSNPNLYWYRQAAGRGLQLLFYSVGIGQISSEVPQNLSASRPQDRQFILSSKKLLLSDSGFYLCAWSVHRSEAFFGQGTRLTVV.

The chain has TRBV7-2 and TRBJ1-2, with 7 bases matching TRBD1. This CDR3 region has 14 residues. Germline V gene data show CDR1 as SGHTA and CDR2 as FQGNSA. The ends lost 5 bases at V and 2 bases at J; junction bases unmatched: 5. CDR3 bases: TGTGCCAGCAGCCAGACGACAGGGAACTATGGCTACACCTTC. Translation gives CASSQTTGNYGYTF.

This chain uses TRBV18 with TRBJ2-7, with D possibly matching TRBD1 (6 bases). V was clipped by 4 bases and J by 2 bases, with 9 bases between them. CDR3 length: 13 residues. Germline CDR1 and CDR2: KGHSH and LQKENI. The CDR3 nucleotides are TGTGCCAGCTCACTACAGGGTCCCTACGAGCAGTACTTC. Protein: CASSLQGPYEQYF.

The chain couples TRBV18 to TRBJ1-3; D is unresolved. Trimming removed 3 bases from V and 3 bases from J, with 9 bases in between. Looked up from germline, CDR1 is KGHSH and CDR2 is LQKENI. The CDR3 has 14 amino acids. The CDR3 reads CASSPSRNGNTIYF. The DNA for the CDR3 is TGTGCCAGCTCACCGTCCAGGAATGGAAACACCATATATTTT.

A single count supports this clone. J is TRBJ1-1 and V is TRBV18; the match to TRBD1 covers 7 bases. V lost 2 bases and J lost 11; bases outside the gene matches: 14. The germline V gene encodes CDR1 KGHSH and CDR2 LQKENI. The CDR3 is made up of 15 amino acids. CDR3 nucleotide sequence: TGTGCCAGCTCACCAAGGGGGCAGCTCTCCCCGATCGCTTTCTTT. Translating it yields CASSPRGQLSPIAFF.

The gene calls are TRBV5-4 and TRBJ2-7; 8 nucleotides align to TRBD1. The V segment lost 4 bases and the J segment 2 bases; nucleotides outside the gene matches: 8. This CDR3 region has 15 residues. The germline V gene has CDR1 SGHNT and CDR2 YYREEE (reference sequence). CDR3 sequence: CASSGKGQGPYEQYF. The CDR3 DNA reads TGTGCCAGCAGCGGGAAAGGACAGGGCCCCTACGAGCAGTACTTC.

This clone occurred once. The chain combines TRBV6-5 with TRBJ2-1, with 14 positions matching TRBD2. Germline CDR1 is MNHEY and CDR2 is SVGAGI. Trimming cost V 7 bases and J 8 bases; bases outside gene matches: 7. The CDR3 runs to 15 residues. The CDR3 DNA reads TGTGCCAGCAATCGACTAGCGGGAGGGGACCATGAGCAGTTCTTC. It is translated as CASNRLAGGDHEQFF.

The gene calls are TRBV7-2 and TRBJ1-2, with 9 bases fitting TRBD1. With 1 base clipped from V and 4 bases from J, the junction kept 4 bases outside the gene matches. CDR3 length: 15 residues. CDR1 and CDR2 (germline): SGHTA, FQGNSA. CDR3 in amino acids: CASSLGDRASYGYTF. CDR3 in DNA: TGTGCCAGCAGCTTAGGGGACAGGGCTTCCTATGGCTACACCTTC. Using reference TRBV7-2 and TRBJ1-2 for the parts outside the CDR3, the full variable domain is GAGVSQSPSNKVTEKGKDVELRCDPISGHTALYWYRQSLGQGLEFLIYFQGNSAPDKSGLPSDRFSAERTGGSVSTLTIQRTQQEDSAVYLCASSLGDRASYGYTFGSGTRLTVV.

V gene TRBV9 combines with J gene TRBJ1-2; D is unresolved. Germline CDR1 is SGDLS and CDR2 is YYNGEE. There are 15 residues in the CDR3. The V and J ends lost 0 bases and 3 bases respectively, with 12 bases between them. The CDR3 DNA follows: TGTGCCAGCAGCGTAGCTACAGCGGCCCACTATGGCTACACCTTC. This gives the protein CASSVATAAHYGYTF. Full variable domain (outside the CDR3, taken from reference TRBV9 and TRBJ1-2): DSGVTQTPKHLITATGQRVTLRCSPRSGDLSVYWYQQSLDQGLQFLIQYYNGEERAKGNILERFSAQQFPDLHSELNLSSLELGDSALYFCASSVATAAHYGYTFGSGTRLTVV.

This sequence joins TRBV2 and TRBJ1-4; D gene uncertain. The CDR3 is made up of 15 amino acids. V was trimmed by 1 base and J by 5 bases, leaving 11 bases between them. The germline V gene has CDR1 SNHLY and CDR2 FYNNEI. The CDR3: CASSEGLRVNEKLFF. CDR3 nucleotides: TGTGCCAGCAGTGAAGGCCTTCGGGTAAATGAAAAACTGTTTTTT.

The rearrangement links TRBV10-3 to TRBJ2-7; 9 bases are shared with TRBD1. The CDR3 totals 12 residues. V gave up 8 bases and J gave up 7 bases; unmatched junction bases: 6. CDR1 and CDR2 from the germline V gene are ENHRY and SYGVKD. This CDR3 is CAIGTGREEQYF. The DNA for the CDR3 is TGTGCCATCGGGACAGGGCGGGAGGAGCAGTACTTC.

The CDR3 spells CASSPRGRAGGNEQFF. The CDR3 DNA sequence: TGTGCCAGCAGTCCCAGAGGTAGGGCCGGGGGCAATGAGCAGTTCTTC. The chain joins TRBV2 to TRBJ2-1; possible D gene TRBD2, 6 bases. The V end lost 5 bases, the J end lost 6 bases, and 20 bases lay between the germline ends. CDR3 length equals 16 residues. CDR1 is SNHLY, CDR2 FYNNEI, per germline.

The chain carries TRBV6-1 and TRBJ1-5; D is unresolved. CDR3 length: 14 amino acids. The V gene lost 2 bases and the J gene lost 4 bases, with 9 bases spanning the gap. CDR1 and CDR2 (germline): MNHNS, SASEGT. The CDR3: CASSETVGNQPQHF. CDR3 coding DNA: TGTGCCAGCAGTGAAACAGTGGGTAATCAGCCCCAGCATTTT.